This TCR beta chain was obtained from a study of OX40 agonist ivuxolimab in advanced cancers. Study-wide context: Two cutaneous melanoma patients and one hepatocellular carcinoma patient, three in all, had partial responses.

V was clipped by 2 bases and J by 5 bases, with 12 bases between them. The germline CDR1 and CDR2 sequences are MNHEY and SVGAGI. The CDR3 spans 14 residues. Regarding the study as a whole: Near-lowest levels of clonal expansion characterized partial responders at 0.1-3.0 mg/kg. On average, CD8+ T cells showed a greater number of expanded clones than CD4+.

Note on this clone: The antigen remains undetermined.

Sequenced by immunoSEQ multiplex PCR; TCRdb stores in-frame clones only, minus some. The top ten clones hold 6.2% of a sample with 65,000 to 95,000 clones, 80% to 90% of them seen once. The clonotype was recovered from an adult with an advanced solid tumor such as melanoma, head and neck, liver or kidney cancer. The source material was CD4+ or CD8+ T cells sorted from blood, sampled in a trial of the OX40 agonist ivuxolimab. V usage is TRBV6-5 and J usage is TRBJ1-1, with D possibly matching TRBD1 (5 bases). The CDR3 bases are TGTGCCAGCAGTTACACCGGCGGGGGGACTGAAGCTTTCTTT. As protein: CASSYTGGGTEAFF.